These T cell receptor beta chains were read from a single sample in a study of OX40 agonist ivuxolimab in advanced cancers. Assay: immunoSEQ multiplex PCR; the TCRdb copy retains only in-frame clones and omits some. The sample has tens of thousands of clones, roughly nine tenths seen once. The sequencing used CD4+ or CD8+ T cells sorted from blood, collected in a trial of the OX40 agonist ivuxolimab. All receptors come from an adult with an advanced solid tumor such as melanoma, head and neck, liver or kidney cancer. Each CDR3 is given with its conserved first and last residue. Fields, in order: V gene, J gene, D gene, clone size, CDR3 DNA, CDR3 protein. A D gene is named only where the DNA matches it firmly. Where a row states a size, it is once, few, many or the class of an expanded clone; other rows omit it.

TRBV7-9	TRBJ1-1	TRBD1	.	TGTGCCAGCAGCCCTCGGGACAGGGGAGAAGCTTTCTTT	CASSPRDRGEAFF
TRBV10-3	TRBJ2-5	TRBD1	.	TGTGCCATCAGTTCCGGGACAGGGGGCGCGGAGACCCAGTACTTC	CAISSGTGGAETQYF
TRBV19	TRBJ1-1	.	.	TGTGCCAGTAGTCCTTATGGGCCTGAAGCTTTCTTT	CASSPYGPEAFF
TRBV30	TRBJ2-1	.	.	TGTGCCTGGAGCGTTAATGGGTACAATGAGCAGTTCTTC	CAWSVNGYNEQFF
TRBV27	TRBJ1-6	.	.	TGTGCCAGCAGGAAGACAGTTGGGTTGAATTCACCCCTCCACTTT	CASRKTVGLNSPLHF
TRBV9	TRBJ2-1	.	.	TGTGCCAGCAGCCCGGGACTTTACAATGAGCAGTTCTTC	CASSPGLYNEQFF
TRBV7-8	TRBJ2-3	TRBD2	.	TGTGCCAGCAGCTTCCTAGCGGGAGGCGTTGGAGATACGCAGTATTTT	CASSFLAGGVGDTQYF
TRBV4-2	TRBJ1-5	TRBD1	.	TGTGCCAGCAGCCAAGGGACAGGGGTAATGAATCAGCCCCAGCATTTT	CASSQGTGVMNQPQHF
TRBV6-1	TRBJ2-1	.	.	TGTGCCATACTCCGGACAGACTACAATGAGCAGTTCTTC	CAILRTDYNEQFF
TRBV9	TRBJ2-2	TRBD1	.	TGTGCCAGCAGCGGGACAGGGGATGTTATGGCCGGGGAGCTGTTTTTT	CASSGTGDVMAGELFF
TRBV27	TRBJ1-1	.	.	TGTGCCAGCAGTTTAACAGGGCTGAACACTGAAGCTTTCTTT	CASSLTGLNTEAFF
TRBV15	TRBJ1-1	.	few	TGTGCCACCAGGCGTTCCACTTCCACTGAAGCTTTCTTT	CATRRSTSTEAFF
TRBV19	TRBJ1-2	.	.	TGTGCCAGTAGTCTGAACTCTATCTATGGCTACACCTTC	CASSLNSIYGYTF
TRBV28	TRBJ1-2	.	.	TGTGCCAGCAGTTTAATTGGAGGACGTCCGAACTATGGCTACACCTTC	CASSLIGGRPNYGYTF
TRBV7-6	TRBJ1-1	TRBD1	once	TGTGCCAGCAGCTCAGGACAGGGAAAGACTGAAGCTTTCTTT	CASSSGQGKTEAFF
TRBV19	TRBJ2-2	TRBD2	.	TGTGCCAGTAGTATAGGACTAGCGGGATCTTCGGGGGAGCTGTTTTTT	CASSIGLAGSSGELFF
TRBV2	TRBJ2-1	TRBD2	.	TGTGCCAGCAGTGATCCGGGACAGGGGACTAGCGGGAGGGCCGATGGCTACAATGAGCAGTTCTTC	CASSDPGQGTSGRADGYNEQFF
TRBV4-1	TRBJ1-1	.	.	TGCGCCAGCAGCCAAGGCCCGTCAACGAACACTGAAGCTTTCTTT	CASSQGPSTNTEAFF
TRBV7-2	TRBJ2-5	TRBD2	.	TGTGCCAGCAGCCTAAGCGGGAGGCTCCAAGAGACCCAGTACTTC	CASSLSGRLQETQYF
TRBV30	TRBJ2-7	.	.	TGTGCCTGGGATTCGGCAGGCAGGGGACTTTACTACGAGCAGTACTTC	CAWDSAGRGLYYEQYF
TRBV5-4	TRBJ1-2	.	.	TGTGCCAGCAGCTTGGCTGGCCAGGGGACCTATGGCTACACCTTC	CASSLAGQGTYGYTF
TRBV16	TRBJ1-5	.	.	TGTGCCAGCAGCCAATCCGTCGGCTTTCAGCCCCAGCATTTT	CASSQSVGFQPQHF
TRBV9	TRBJ2-3	TRBD2	.	TGTGCCAGCAGCCCGGGACTAGCGTGGTCAGATACGCAGTATTTT	CASSPGLAWSDTQYF
TRBV28	TRBJ1-2	.	.	TGTGCCAGCAGTTTTGAGAGGGACCATGTCTATGGCTACACCTTC	CASSFERDHVYGYTF
TRBV7-9	TRBJ2-1	.	.	TGTGCCAGCAGCTTAATCGGTGCGGGCTCCTACAATGAGCAGTTCTTC	CASSLIGAGSYNEQFF
TRBV6-6	TRBJ1-5	.	.	TGTGCCAGCAGTTACGGCCTAAATCAGCCCCAACATTTT	CASSYGLNQPQHF
TRBV10-2	TRBJ2-3	.	once	TGCGCCAGCAGTGAGTCTGTCCCCGGTGCTAGCACAGATACGCAGTATTTT	CASSESVPGASTDTQYF